The clone carrying this T cell receptor (beta chain) showed up just a few times. Its antigen is still unknown. This CDR3 region has 14 residues. Trimming pared 5 bases from V and 2 bases from J, leaving 13 bases between. The data stem from a study of blood T cells in healthy people across ages. Points from the study as a whole: Both naive CD4+ cell counts and diversity were greater in long-lived donors than in aged donors. Diversity estimated from one million T cells was considered an underestimate.

Combining a sample-barcoded 5' primer with a J-beta primer mix, a second PCR ran for roughly 7 to 12 cycles. One entry per CDR3 protein, called by TCRdb with MiXCR from the 5' RACE reads. This table holds around 1.7 million distinct CDR3 sequences, 28% found once. The sequence was collected from a woman in her twenties or thirties in good health. Sequences were obtained from blood. The chain employs TRBV12-3 or TRBV12-4 and TRBJ2-7; D may be TRBD1 or TRBD2 (5 bases each). CDR3 loop: CASSTLGTTYEQYF. In DNA form, the CDR3 reads TGTGCCAGCAGTACCCTGGGGACGACCTACGAGCAGTACTTC.